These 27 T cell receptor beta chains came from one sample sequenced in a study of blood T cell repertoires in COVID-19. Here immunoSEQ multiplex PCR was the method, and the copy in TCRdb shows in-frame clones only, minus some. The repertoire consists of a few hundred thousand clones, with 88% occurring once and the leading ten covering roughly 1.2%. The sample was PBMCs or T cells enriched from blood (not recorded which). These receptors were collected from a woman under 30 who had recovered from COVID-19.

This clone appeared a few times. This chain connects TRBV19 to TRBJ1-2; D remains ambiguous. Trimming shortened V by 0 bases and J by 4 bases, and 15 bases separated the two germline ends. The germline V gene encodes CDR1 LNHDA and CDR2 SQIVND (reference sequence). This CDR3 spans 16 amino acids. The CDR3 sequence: CASSIDRRGLGYGYTF. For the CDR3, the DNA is TGTGCCAGTAGTATAGATCGAAGAGGGCTTGGCTATGGCTACACCTTC.

The CDR3 DNA is TGTGCCAGCACCAACAGGGTAATGAACACTGAAGCTTTCTTT. Its protein product is CASTNRVMNTEAFF. The chain has TRBV2 and TRBJ1-1, with D possibly being TRBD1 (6 bases). The V gene lost 7 bases and the J gene lost 0 bases, with 12 bases spanning the gap. Germline V gene lookup returns CDR1 SNHLY and CDR2 FYNNEI. The CDR3 runs 14 residues. The entire variable domain, with the rest obtained from reference TRBV2 and TRBJ1-1, is as follows: EPEVTQTPSHQVTQMGQEVILRCVPISNHLYFYWYRQILGQKVEFLVSFYNNEISEKSEIFDDQFSVERPDGSNFTLKIRSTKLEDSAMYFCASTNRVMNTEAFFGQGTRLTVV.

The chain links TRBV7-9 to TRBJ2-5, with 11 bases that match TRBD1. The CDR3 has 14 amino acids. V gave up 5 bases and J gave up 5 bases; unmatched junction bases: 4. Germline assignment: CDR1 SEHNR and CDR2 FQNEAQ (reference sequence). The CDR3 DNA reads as TGTGCCAGCAGCCGGACAGGGGGCGATGAGACCCAGTACTTC. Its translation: CASSRTGGDETQYF.

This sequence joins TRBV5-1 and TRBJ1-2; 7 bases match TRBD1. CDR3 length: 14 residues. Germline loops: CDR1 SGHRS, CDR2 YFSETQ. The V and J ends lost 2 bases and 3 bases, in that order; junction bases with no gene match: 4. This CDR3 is CASSFEGADYGYTF. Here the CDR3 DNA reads TGCGCCAGCAGCTTCGAGGGGGCGGACTATGGCTACACCTTC.

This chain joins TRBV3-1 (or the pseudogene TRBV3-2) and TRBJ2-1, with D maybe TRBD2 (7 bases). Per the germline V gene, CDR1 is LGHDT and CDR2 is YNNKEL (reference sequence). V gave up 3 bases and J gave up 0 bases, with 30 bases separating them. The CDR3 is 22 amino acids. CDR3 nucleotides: TGTGCCAGCAGCCATTATTGGGGGGGGGCTGATAAGTCTGTGAGCTCCTACAATGAGCAGTTCTTC. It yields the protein CASSHYWGGADKSVSSYNEQFF.

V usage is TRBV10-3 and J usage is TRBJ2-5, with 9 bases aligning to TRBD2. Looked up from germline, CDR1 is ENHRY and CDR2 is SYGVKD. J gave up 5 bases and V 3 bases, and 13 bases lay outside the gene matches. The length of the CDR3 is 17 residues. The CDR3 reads CAISDGGSGGPGETQYF. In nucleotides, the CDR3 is TGTGCCATCAGTGATGGGGGTAGCGGGGGCCCCGGGGAGACCCAGTACTTC.

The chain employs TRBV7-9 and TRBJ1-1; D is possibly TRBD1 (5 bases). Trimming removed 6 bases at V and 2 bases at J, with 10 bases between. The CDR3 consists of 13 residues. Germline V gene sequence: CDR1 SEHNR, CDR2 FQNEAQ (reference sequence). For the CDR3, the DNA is TGTGCCAGCAGTCTGACAGACAACACTGAAGCTTTCTTT. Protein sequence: CASSLTDNTEAFF.

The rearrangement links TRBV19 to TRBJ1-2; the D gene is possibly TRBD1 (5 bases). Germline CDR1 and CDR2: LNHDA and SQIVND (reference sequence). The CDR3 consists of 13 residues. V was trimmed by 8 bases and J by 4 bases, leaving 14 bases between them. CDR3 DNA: TGTGCCAGTTTTGGGCCAGGGCCCTATGGCTACACCTTC. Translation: CASFGPGPYGYTF.

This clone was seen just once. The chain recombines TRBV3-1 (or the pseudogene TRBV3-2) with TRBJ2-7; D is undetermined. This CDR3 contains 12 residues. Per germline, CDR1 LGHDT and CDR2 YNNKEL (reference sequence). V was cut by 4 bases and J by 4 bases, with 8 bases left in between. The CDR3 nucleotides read TGTGCCAGCAGCCTTTCGAGGTACGAGCAGTACTTC. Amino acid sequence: CASSLSRYEQYF.

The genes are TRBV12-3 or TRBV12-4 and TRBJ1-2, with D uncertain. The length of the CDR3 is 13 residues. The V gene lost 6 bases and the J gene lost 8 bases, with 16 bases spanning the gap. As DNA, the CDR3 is TGTGCCAGCAGGGTCATCCAAGGAGGAGGCTACACCTTC. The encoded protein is CASRVIQGGGYTF.

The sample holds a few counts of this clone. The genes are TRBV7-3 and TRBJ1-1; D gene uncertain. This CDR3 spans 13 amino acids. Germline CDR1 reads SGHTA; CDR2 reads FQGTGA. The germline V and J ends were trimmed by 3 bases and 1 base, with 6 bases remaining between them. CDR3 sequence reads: CASSFTQNTEAFF. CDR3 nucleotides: TGTGCCAGCAGCTTTACACAGAACACTGAAGCTTTCTTT.

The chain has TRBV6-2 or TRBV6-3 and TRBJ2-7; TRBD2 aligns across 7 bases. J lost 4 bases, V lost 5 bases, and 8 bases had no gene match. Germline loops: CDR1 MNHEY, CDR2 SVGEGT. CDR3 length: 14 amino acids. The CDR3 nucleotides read TGTGCCAGCAGTGCGGGGGTGGTTCCGTACGAGCAGTACTTC. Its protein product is CASSAGVVPYEQYF.

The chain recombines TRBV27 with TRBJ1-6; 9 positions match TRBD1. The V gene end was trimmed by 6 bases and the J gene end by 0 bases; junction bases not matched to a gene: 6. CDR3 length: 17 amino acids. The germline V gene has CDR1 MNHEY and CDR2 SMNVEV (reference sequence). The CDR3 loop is CASRPGQGSSYNSPLHF. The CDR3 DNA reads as TGTGCCAGCAGGCCCGGACAGGGGAGCTCCTATAATTCACCCCTCCACTTT.

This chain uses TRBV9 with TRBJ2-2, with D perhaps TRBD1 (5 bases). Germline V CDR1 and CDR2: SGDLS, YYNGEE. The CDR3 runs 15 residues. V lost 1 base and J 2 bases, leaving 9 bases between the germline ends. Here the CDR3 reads CASSVSGLNTGELFF. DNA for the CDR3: TGTGCCAGCAGCGTATCAGGGCTAAACACCGGGGAGCTGTTTTTT.

The CDR3 loop is CAWRGKIGTGLHEQYF. Here the CDR3 DNA reads TGTGCCTGGAGGGGAAAAATCGGGACAGGGCTCCACGAGCAGTACTTC. This chain joins TRBV30 and TRBJ2-7; 9 positions match TRBD1. V lost 3 bases and J lost 5; bases outside the gene matches: 14. This CDR3 spans 16 amino acids. The germline V gene encodes CDR1 GTSNPN and CDR2 SVGIG (reference sequence).

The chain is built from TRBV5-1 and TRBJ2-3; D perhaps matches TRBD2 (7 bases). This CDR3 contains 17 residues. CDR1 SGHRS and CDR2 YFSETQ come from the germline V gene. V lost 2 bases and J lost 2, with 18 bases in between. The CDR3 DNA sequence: TGCGCCAGCAGCTTTAGACCGGGGGGCTCTATCACAGATACGCAGTATTTT. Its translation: CASSFRPGGSITDTQYF.

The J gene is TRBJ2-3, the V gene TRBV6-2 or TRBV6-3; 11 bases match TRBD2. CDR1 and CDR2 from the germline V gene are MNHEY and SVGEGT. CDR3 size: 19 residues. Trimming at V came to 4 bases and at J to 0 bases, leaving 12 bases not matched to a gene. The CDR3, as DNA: TGTGCCAGCAGTTTGACATTAGCGGGGGGGCTGGAGAGCACAGATACGCAGTATTTT. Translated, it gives CASSLTLAGGLESTDTQYF.

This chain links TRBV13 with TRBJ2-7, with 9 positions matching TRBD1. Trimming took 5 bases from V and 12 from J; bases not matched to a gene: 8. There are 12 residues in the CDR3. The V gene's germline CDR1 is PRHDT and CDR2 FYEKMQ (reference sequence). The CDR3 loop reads CASSTGDRGMYF. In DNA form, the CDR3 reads TGTGCCAGCAGCACGGGCGACAGGGGGATGTACTTC.

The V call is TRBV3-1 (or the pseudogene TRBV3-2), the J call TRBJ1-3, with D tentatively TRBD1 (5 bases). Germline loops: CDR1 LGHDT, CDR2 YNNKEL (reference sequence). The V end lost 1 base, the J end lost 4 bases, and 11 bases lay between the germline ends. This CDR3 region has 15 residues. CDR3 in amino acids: CASSQALHRGNTIYF. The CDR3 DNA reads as TGTGCCAGCAGCCAAGCGCTGCACAGGGGAAACACCATATATTTT.

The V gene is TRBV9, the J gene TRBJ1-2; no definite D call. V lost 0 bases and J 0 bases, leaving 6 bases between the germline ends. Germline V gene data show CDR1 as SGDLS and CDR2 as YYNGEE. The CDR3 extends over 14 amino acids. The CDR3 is CASSVGVSNYGYTF. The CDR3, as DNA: TGTGCCAGCAGCGTAGGCGTCTCTAACTATGGCTACACCTTC.

The DNA of the CDR3 is TGTGCCAGCAGTGGCGGTCTAGCGGGGAATGAGCAGTTCTTC. Protein sequence: CASSGGLAGNEQFF. The genes are TRBV2 and TRBJ2-1; 9 nucleotides align to TRBD2. The CDR3 is made up of 14 amino acids. CDR1 and CDR2 from the germline V gene are SNHLY and FYNNEI. Trimming took 4 bases from V and 7 from J; bases not matched to a gene: 5.

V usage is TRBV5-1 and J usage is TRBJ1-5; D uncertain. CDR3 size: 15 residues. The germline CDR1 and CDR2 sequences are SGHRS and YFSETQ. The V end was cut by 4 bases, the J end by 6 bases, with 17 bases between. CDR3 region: CASSPRGLSGQPQHF. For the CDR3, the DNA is TGCGCCAGCAGCCCCCGAGGCCTCTCCGGTCAGCCCCAGCATTTT.

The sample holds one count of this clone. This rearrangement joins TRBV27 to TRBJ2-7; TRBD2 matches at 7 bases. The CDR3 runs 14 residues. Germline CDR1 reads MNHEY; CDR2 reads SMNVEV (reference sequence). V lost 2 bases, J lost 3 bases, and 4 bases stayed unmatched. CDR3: CASSLIAGGYEQYF. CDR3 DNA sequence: TGTGCCAGCAGTTTAATAGCGGGTGGCTACGAGCAGTACTTC.

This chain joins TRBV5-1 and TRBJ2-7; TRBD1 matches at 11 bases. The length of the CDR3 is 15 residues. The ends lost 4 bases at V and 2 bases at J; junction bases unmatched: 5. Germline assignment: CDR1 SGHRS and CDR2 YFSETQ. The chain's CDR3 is CASSHGTGGAYEQYF. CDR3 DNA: TGCGCCAGCAGCCACGGGACAGGGGGAGCCTACGAGCAGTACTTC. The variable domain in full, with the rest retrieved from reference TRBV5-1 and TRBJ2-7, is KAGVTQTPRYLIKTRGQQVTLSCSPISGHRSVSWYQQTPGQGLQFLFEYFSETQRNKGNFPGRFSGRQFSNSRSEMNVSTLELGDSALYLCASSHGTGGAYEQYFGPGTRLTVT.

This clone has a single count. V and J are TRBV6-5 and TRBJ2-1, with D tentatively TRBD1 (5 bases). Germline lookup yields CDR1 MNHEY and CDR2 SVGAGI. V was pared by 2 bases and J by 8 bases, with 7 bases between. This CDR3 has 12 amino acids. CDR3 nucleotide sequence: TGTGCCAGCAGTTACAGGGGCTATGAGCAGTTCTTC. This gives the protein CASSYRGYEQFF.

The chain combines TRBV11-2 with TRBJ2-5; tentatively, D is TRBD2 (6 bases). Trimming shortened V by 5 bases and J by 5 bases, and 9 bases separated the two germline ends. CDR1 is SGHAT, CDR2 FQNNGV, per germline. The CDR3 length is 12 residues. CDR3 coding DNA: TGTGCCAGCAGCCCAAGCGGGGAGACCCAGTACTTC. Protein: CASSPSGETQYF.

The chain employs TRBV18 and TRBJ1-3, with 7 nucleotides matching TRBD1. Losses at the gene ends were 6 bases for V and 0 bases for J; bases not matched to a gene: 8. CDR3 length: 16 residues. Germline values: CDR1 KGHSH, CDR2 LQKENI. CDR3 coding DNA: TGTGCCAGCTCTCTGGCAGGGGGAGCCTCTGGAAACACCATATATTTT. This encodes CASSLAGGASGNTIYF.